This T cell receptor (beta chain) was found in a study of blood T cells in healthy people across ages. The CDR3 is made up of 13 amino acids. The V end was cut by 5 bases, the J end by 6 bases, with 8 bases between. Germline lookup yields CDR1 LNHDA and CDR2 SQIVND (reference sequence). This clonotype was seen more than once but under ten times. Alongside a J-beta primer mix, a sample-barcoded 5' primer served in a second PCR lasting 7 to 11 cycles. Each CDR3 protein gets one entry after TCRdb re-called the 5' RACE reads with MiXCR. This repertoire shows more than 1,000,000 distinct CDR3 sequences, approximately 25% found once; its top ten account for less than 0.85%. These sequences were also reported in another study, on T cells of mothers and their children.

Input material: blood. The chain has TRBV19 and TRBJ1-6, with D uncertain. This clonotype was obtained from a girl aged 2 to 9 in good health. The CDR3 DNA reads TGTGCCAGTAGTCAAGGCGGTAATTCACCCCTCCACTTT. This codes for CASSQGGNSPLHF.